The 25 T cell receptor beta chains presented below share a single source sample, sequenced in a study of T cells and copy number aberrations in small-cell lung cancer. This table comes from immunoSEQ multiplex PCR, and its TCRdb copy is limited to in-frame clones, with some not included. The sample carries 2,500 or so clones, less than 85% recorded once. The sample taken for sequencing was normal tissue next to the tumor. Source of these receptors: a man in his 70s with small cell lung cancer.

The CDR3 loop is CASSLSGPGIPIPQYF. The CDR3 DNA reads as TGCGCCAGCAGTCTCTCGGGGCCAGGGATACCTATACCTCAGTACTTC. The chain links TRBV23-1 to TRBJ2-7, with D perhaps TRBD1 or TRBD2 (5 bases each). TRBV23-1 qualifies as an ORF whose function is uncertain. The CDR3 is 16 residues long. V was shortened by 4 bases and J by 10 bases, with 26 bases between the two germline ends.

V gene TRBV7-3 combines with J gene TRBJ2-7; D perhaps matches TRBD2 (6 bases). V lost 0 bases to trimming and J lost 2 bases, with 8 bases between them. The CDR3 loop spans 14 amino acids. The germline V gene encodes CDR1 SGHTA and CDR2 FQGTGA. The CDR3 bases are TGTGCCAGCAGCTTAACCGGGAGTACCTACGAGCAGTACTTC. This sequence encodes CASSLTGSTYEQYF.

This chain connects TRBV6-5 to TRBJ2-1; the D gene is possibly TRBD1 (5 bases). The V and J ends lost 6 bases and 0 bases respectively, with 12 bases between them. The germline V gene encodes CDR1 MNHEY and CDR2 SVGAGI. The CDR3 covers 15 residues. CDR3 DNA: TGTGCCAGCAGCCTAGGGGCAAGCTCCTACAATGAGCAGTTCTTC. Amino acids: CASSLGASSYNEQFF.

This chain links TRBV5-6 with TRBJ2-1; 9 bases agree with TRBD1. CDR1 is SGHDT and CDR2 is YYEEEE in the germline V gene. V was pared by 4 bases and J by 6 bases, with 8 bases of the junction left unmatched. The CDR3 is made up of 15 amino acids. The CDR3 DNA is TGTGCCAGCAGCGGGACACAGACAGGGGGCAATGAGCAGTTCTTC. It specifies CASSGTQTGGNEQFF. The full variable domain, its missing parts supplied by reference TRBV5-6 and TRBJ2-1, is DAGVTQSPTHLIKTRGQQVTLRCSPKSGHDTVSWYQQALGQGPQFIFQYYEEEERQRGNFPDRFSGHQFPNYSSELNVNALLLGDSALYLCASSGTQTGGNEQFFGPGTRLTVL.

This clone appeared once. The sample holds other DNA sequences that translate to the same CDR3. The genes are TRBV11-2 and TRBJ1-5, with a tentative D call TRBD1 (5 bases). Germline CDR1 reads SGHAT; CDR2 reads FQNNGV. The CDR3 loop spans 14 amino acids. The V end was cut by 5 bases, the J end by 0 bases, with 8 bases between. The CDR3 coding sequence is TGTGCCAGCAGCGACAGTTATAGCAATCAGCCCCAGCATTTT. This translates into CASSDSYSNQPQHF.

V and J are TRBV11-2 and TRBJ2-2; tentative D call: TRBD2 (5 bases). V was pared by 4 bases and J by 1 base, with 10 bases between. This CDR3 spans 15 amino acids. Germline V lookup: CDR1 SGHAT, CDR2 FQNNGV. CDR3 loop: CASSSSRENTGELFF. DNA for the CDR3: TGTGCCAGCAGCTCAAGCCGGGAGAACACCGGGGAGCTGTTTTTT. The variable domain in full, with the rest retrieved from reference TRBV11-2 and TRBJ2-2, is EAGVAQSPRYKIIEKRQSVAFWCNPISGHATLYWYQQILGQGPKLLIQFQNNGVVDDSQLPKDRFSAERLKGVDSTLKIQPAKLEDSAVYLCASSSSRENTGELFFGEGSRLTVL.

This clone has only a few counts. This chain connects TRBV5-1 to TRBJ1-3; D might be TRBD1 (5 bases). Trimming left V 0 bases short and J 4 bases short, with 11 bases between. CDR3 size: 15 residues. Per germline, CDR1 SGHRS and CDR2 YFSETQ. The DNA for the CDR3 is TGCGCCAGCAGCTTGGCTGGGGCGTCGGGAAACACCATATATTTT. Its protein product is CASSLAGASGNTIYF.

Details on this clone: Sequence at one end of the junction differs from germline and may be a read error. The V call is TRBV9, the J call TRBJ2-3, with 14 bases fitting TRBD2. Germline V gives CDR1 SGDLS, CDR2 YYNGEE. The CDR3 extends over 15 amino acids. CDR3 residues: CTSSVGTSGGDTQYF. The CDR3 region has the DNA TGTACCAGCAGCGTCGGGACTAGCGGGGGAGATACGCAGTATTTT.

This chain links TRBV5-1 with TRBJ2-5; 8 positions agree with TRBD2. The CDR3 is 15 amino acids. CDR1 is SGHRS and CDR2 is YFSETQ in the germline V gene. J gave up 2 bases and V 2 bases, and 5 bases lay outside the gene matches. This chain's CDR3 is CASSFGGVLQETQYF. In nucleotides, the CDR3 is TGCGCCAGCAGCTTCGGGGGGGTGTTACAAGAGACCCAGTACTTC.

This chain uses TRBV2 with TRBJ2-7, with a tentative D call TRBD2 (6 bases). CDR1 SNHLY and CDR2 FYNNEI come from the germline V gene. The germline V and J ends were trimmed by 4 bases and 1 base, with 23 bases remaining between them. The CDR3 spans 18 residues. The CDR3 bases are TGTGCCAGCAGTGGAACCCGGCCTGGGAGGTTCATTTCCTACGAGCAGTACTTC. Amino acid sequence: CASSGTRPGRFISYEQYF. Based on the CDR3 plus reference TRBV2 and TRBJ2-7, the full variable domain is EPEVTQTPSHQVTQMGQEVILRCVPISNHLYFYWYRQILGQKVEFLVSFYNNEISEKSEIFDDQFSVERPDGSNFTLKIRSTKLEDSAMYFCASSGTRPGRFISYEQYFGPGTRLTVT.

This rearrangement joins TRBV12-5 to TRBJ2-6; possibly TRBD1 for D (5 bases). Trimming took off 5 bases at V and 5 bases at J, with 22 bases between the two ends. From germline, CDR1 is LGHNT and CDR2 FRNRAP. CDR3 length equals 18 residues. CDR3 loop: CASGHIRAGQSRANVLTF. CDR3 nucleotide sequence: TGTGCTAGTGGTCATATACGTGCAGGACAAAGTCGGGCCAACGTCCTGACTTTC.

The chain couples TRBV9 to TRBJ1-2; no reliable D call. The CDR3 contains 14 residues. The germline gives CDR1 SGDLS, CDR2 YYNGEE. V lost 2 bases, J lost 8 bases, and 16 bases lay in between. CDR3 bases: TGTGCCAGCAGCGTCGAAACCCCTGCGGGAGGCTACACCTTC. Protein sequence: CASSVETPAGGYTF.

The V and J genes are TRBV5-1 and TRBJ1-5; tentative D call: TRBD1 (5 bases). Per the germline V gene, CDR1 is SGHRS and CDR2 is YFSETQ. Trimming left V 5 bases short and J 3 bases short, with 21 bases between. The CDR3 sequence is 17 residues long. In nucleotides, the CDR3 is TGCGCCAGCAGTTTTTTGAGGGCGGAGGGGCTCAATCAGCCCCAGCATTTT. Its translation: CASSFLRAEGLNQPQHF.

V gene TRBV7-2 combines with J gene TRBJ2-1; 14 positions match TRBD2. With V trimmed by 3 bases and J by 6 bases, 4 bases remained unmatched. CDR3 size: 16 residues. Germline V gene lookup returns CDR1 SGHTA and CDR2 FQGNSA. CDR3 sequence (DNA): TGTGCCAGCAGCTTCGCCGGGACTAGCGGGAGCAATGAGCAGTTCTTC. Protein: CASSFAGTSGSNEQFF.

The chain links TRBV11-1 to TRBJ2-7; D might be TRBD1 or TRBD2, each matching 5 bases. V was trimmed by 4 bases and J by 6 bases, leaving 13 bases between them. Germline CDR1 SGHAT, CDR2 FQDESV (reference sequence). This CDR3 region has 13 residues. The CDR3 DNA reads TGTGCCAGCAGCTCGGGACCAGTGGTCGAGCAGTACGTC. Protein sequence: CASSSGPVVEQYV.

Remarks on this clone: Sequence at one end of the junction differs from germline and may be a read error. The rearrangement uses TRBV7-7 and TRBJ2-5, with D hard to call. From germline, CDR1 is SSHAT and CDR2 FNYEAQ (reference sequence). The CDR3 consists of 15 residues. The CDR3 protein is CASSLNPMGKETQYF. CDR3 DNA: TGTGCTAGCAGCTTAAACCCTATGGGAAAAGAGACCCAGTACTTC. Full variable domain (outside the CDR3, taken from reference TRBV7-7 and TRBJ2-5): GAGVSQSPRYKVTKRGQDVTLRCDPISSHATLYWYQQALGQGPEFLTYFNYEAQPDKSGLPSDRFSAERPEGSISTLTIQRTEQRDSAMYRCASSLNPMGKETQYFGPGTRLLVL.

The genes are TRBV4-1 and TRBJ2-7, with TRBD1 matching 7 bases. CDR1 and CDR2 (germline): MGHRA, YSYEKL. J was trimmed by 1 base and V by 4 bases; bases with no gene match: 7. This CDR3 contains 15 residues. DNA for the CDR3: TGCGCCAGCAGCCTAAGTTTGACAGGGTCCTACGAGCAGTACGTC. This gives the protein CASSLSLTGSYEQYV.

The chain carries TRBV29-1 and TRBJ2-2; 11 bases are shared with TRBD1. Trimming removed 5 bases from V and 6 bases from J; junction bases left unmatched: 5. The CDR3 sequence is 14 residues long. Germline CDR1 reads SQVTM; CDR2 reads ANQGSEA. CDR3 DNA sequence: TGCAGCGTTAGGACAGGGGGCTATTCCGGGGAGCTGTTTTTT. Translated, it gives CSVRTGGYSGELFF.

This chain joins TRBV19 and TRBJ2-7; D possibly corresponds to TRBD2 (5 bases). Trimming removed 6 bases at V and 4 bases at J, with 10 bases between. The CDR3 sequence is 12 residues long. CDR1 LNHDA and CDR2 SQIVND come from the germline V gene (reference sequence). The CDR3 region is CASRAGSYEQYV. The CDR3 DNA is TGTGCCAGTAGGGCGGGTAGTTACGAGCAGTACGTC.

CDR3 in amino acids: CASSFAGGLRETQYF. The CDR3 region has the DNA TGTGCCAGCAGTTTTGCGGGAGGGCTGCGAGAGACCCAGTACTTC. The genes are TRBV6-6 and TRBJ2-5; 9 positions agree with TRBD2. The CDR3 totals 15 residues. Germline trimming cut 4 bases from V and 4 bases from J; bases unmatched to any gene: 7. Germline CDR1 is MNHNY and CDR2 is SVGAGI (reference sequence).

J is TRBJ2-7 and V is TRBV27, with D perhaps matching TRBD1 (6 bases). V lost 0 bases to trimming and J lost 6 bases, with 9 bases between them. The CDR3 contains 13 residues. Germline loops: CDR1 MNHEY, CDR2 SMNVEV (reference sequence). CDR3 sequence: CASSLSEGGEQYF. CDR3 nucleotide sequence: TGTGCCAGCAGTTTATCGGAAGGGGGCGAGCAGTACTTC.

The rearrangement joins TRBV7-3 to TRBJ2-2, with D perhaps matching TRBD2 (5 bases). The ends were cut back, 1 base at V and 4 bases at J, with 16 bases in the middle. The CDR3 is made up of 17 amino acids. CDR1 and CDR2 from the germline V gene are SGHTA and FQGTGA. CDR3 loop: CASSLNSAGARTGELFF. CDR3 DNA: TGTGCCAGCAGCTTAAATTCGGCGGGTGCCCGCACCGGGGAGCTGTTTTTT.

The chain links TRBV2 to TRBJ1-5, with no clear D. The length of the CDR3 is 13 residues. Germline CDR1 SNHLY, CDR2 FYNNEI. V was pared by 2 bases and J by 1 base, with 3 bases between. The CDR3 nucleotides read TGTGCCAGCAGTGAACAAAGCAATCAGCCCCAGCATTTT. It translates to CASSEQSNQPQHF.

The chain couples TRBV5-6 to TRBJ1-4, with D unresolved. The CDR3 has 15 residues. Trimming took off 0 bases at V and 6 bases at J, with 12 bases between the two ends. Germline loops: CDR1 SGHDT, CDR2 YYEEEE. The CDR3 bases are TGTGCCAGCAGCTTGGCGAGTACGAAGGATGAAAAACTGTTTTTT. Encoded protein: CASSLASTKDEKLFF.

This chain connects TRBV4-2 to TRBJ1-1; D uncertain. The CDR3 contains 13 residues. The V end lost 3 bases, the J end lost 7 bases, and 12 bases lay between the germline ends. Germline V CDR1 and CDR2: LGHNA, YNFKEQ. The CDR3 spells CASSQRPAVEAFF. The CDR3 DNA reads TGTGCCAGCAGCCAGCGACCGGCAGTTGAAGCTTTCTTT.